Listed below are T cell receptor beta chains from one sample, sequenced in a study of cytomegalovirus exposure and HLA in healthy donors. This table comes from immunoSEQ multiplex PCR, and its TCRdb copy is limited to in-frame clones, with some not included. Of 70,000 or so clones in the sample, approximately 82% were seen once. The specimen sequenced was PBMCs. Every receptor here comes from a man in his late teens or twenties in good health and CMV-seronegative. The conserved cysteine and the conserved F or W are not part of the CDR3 here. The order of the fields is V gene, CDR3 protein.

TRBV19,ASTILAGDSNEQF
TRBV4-2,ASSQVLGLAGMTDTQY
TRBV7-2,ASSHPITGYYNEQF
TRBV28,ASSEDSRLH
TRBV7-2,ASSRIPAGSGNTIY
TRBV7-2,ASSMGLSTAEAF
TRBV6-5,ASSYSLY
TRBV18,ASSSGQDTKQF
TRBV5-1,ASSAFFGTSEFQETQY
TRBV6-5,ATGPSYNSPLH
TRBV18,ASSPGQGSGYT
TRBV5-8,ASSPHAGQGFYSPLH
TRBV4-3,ASSQGGPYEQY
TRBV4-3,ASSQATGFNQPQH
TRBV4-3,ASSQGVGLAGETQY
TRBV7-3,ASSPSSVYEQY
TRBV5-1,ASSSGLASTDTQY
TRBV6-8,ARIPGQGKTGELF
TRBV28,ASIPSPGTSITYEQY
TRBV5-1,ASSLRQGQQTQY
TRBV28,ASSLPPADYGYT
TRBV5-5,ASSFPLFSGQTY
TRBV28,ASRGGTSIEQF
TRBV7-3,ASSPSAGGPPYEQY
TRBV27,ASSLYGQLLEAF
TRBV4-1,ASRLQGILPSEQY
TRBV14,ASSQDLTFTVPKNIQY
TRBV5-4,ASSYRAGGPYEQY
TRBV9,ASSVEGENEQF
TRBV5-1,ASRRQRDYGYT
TRBV5-1,ASSWTGGNTGELF
TRBV21-1,ASSKAPGNLWTNTEAF
TRBV6-1,ASSEDGLNTEAF
TRBV5-1,ASSLGDRGLDQPQH
TRBV2,ASSETGYYEQY
TRBV28,ASRTFSGGYNEQF
TRBV28,ASSSGHTTYEQY
TRBV6-4,ASSDSTSGSNEQF
TRBV18,ASSPLAGGRTDTQY
TRBV28,ASSLNSGYQETQY
TRBV7-2,VSSLRPGTKNSPLH
TRBV2,ASSERNSRKPGSCF
TRBV9,ASSVTGFTEAF
TRBV13,ASSSRGRGTQY
TRBV7-6,ASIPGGDSWGQEAQY